This is a list of T cell receptor beta chains from one sample in a study of tumor-infiltrating lymphocytes in primary liver carcinoma. MiXCR, run by TCRdb on the multiplex PCR reads, gives a single entry per CDR3 protein. The table records 40,000 to 55,000 distinct CDR3 sequences, around 77% of them present only once. Sequencing used liver tumor tissue from sampling region 5. These receptors came from a man aged 35-49 years with primary liver carcinoma and hepatitis B virus infection. Both conserved end residues are part of each CDR3. The D gene is left open where the match is weak. Where a row states a size, it is once, few, many or the class of an expanded clone; other rows omit it.

J gene: TRBJ1-1; V gene: TRBV10-3; D gene: NA; clone size: NA; CDR3 DNA: TGTGCTATCACGATTGGGGAGAACACTGAAGCTTTCTTT; CDR3 protein: CAITIGENTEAFF
J gene: TRBJ2-2; V gene: TRBV29-1; D gene: TRBD2; clone size: NA; CDR3 DNA: TGCAGCGTTGCCACGGCGGGAGCGTACACCGGTGAGCTGTTTTTT; CDR3 protein: CSVATAGAYTGELFF
J gene: TRBJ1-2; V gene: TRBV6-1; D gene: NA; clone size: NA; CDR3 DNA: TGTGTCAGCAGTGATTGGGCAGGATCTAACTATGGCTACACCTTC; CDR3 protein: CVSSDWAGSNYGYTF
J gene: TRBJ2-7; V gene: TRBV30; D gene: NA; clone size: NA; CDR3 DNA: TGTGCCTGGAGGGGAGTAGCGGAGTTCTACGAGCAGTACTTC; CDR3 protein: CAWRGVAEFYEQYF
J gene: TRBJ1-1; V gene: TRBV12-3/TRBV12-4; D gene: NA; clone size: NA; CDR3 DNA: TGTGCCAACAGTTCGACAGACAGGATCACTGAAGCTTTCTTT; CDR3 protein: CANSSTDRITEAFF
J gene: TRBJ2-1; V gene: TRBV6-2/TRBV6-3; D gene: TRBD2; clone size: NA; CDR3 DNA: TGTGCCAACAGTTACGCGGGACTAGCGTCTCACAATGAGCAGTTCTTC; CDR3 protein: CANSYAGLASHNEQFF
J gene: TRBJ2-7; V gene: TRBV11-2; D gene: NA; clone size: NA; CDR3 DNA: TGTGCCATCAGCTCTGACAGGAACTCCTACGAGCAGCACTTC; CDR3 protein: CAISSDRNSYEQHF
J gene: TRBJ2-3; V gene: TRBV28; D gene: TRBD1; clone size: NA; CDR3 DNA: TGTGCCAGCGGATTACAGGGGCTAGATACGCAGTATTTT; CDR3 protein: CASGLQGLDTQYF
J gene: TRBJ2-1; V gene: TRBV7-9; D gene: NA; clone size: NA; CDR3 DNA: TGTGGCAGCAGCGACAGTTTATCCGAAAACAATGAGCAGCTCTTC; CDR3 protein: CGSSDSLSENNEQLF
J gene: TRBJ2-2; V gene: TRBV5-6; D gene: NA; clone size: once; CDR3 DNA: TGTGTCAGCAGCTCCGGGGGGCTTGACAACGGGGAGCTGTTTTTT; CDR3 protein: CVSSSGGLDNGELFF
J gene: TRBJ2-7; V gene: TRBV5-1; D gene: TRBD2; clone size: NA; CDR3 DNA: TGCGCCAGCAACTCCCGACCCCCTGGACTAGACGGCGAGCAGTACTTC; CDR3 protein: CASNSRPPGLDGEQYF
J gene: TRBJ2-3; V gene: TRBV5-1; D gene: TRBD2; clone size: many; CDR3 DNA: TGCGCCAGCAGCTTGACCAGCGGGAGAAACACAGATACGCAGTATTTT; CDR3 protein: CASSLTSGRNTDTQYF
J gene: TRBJ1-2; V gene: TRBV11-1; D gene: NA; clone size: once; CDR3 DNA: TGTGCCAGCAGCTTAAGGGATTTGGATGGCTACACCTTC; CDR3 protein: CASSLRDLDGYTF
J gene: TRBJ1-4; V gene: TRBV12-3/TRBV12-4; D gene: NA; clone size: NA; CDR3 DNA: TGTGCCAGTCTCCTTGGTGATGAAAAACTGTTTTTT; CDR3 protein: CASLLGDEKLFF
J gene: TRBJ2-7; V gene: TRBV20-1; D gene: NA; clone size: few; CDR3 DNA: TGCAGTGCTAGAGATCTGGACGACAGCTCCTACGAGCAGTACTTC; CDR3 protein: CSARDLDDSSYEQYF
J gene: TRBJ2-7; V gene: TRBV7-9; D gene: NA; clone size: few; CDR3 DNA: TGTGCCAGCAACTTAGACGGCGGTGGCGGGGTCGAGCAGTACTTT; CDR3 protein: CASNLDGGGGVEQYF
J gene: TRBJ2-1; V gene: TRBV11-2; D gene: NA; clone size: NA; CDR3 DNA: TGTGCCAGCAGCCTTGATAGGAAGCAGTTCTTC; CDR3 protein: CASSLDRKQFF
J gene: TRBJ2-1; V gene: TRBV12-3/TRBV12-4; D gene: NA; clone size: NA; CDR3 DNA: TGTGCCAGCAGTTTTTGCAGAGACAATGAGCAGCTCTTC; CDR3 protein: CASSFCRDNEQLF
J gene: TRBJ2-1; V gene: TRBV4-3; D gene: TRBD2; clone size: many; CDR3 DNA: TGCGCCAGCAGCCAAGATCGGAGCGGGATGCACAATGAGCAGTTCTTC; CDR3 protein: CASSQDRSGMHNEQFF
J gene: TRBJ2-3; V gene: TRBV10-3; D gene: NA; clone size: NA; CDR3 DNA: TGTACCATCAGTGAAGGGAGCGGCAGCACATATACGCAGTATTTT; CDR3 protein: CTISEGSGSTYTQYF
J gene: TRBJ1-1; V gene: TRBV11-3; D gene: NA; clone size: NA; CDR3 DNA: TGCGCCAGCAGCTTAACAGTTAACACCGAAGCTTTCTTT; CDR3 protein: CASSLTVNTEAFF
J gene: TRBJ1-5; V gene: TRBV7-9; D gene: NA; clone size: NA; CDR3 DNA: TGTGCCAGCAGCTTAGATGGGGGAATGCCCCAGCATTTT; CDR3 protein: CASSLDGGMPQHF
J gene: TRBJ2-3; V gene: TRBV6-2/TRBV6-3; D gene: NA; clone size: NA; CDR3 DNA: TGTGCCAGCGACTTCCTAGGACGGCTTGGGGGAGAAACGCAGTATTTT; CDR3 protein: CASDFLGRLGGETQYF
J gene: TRBJ1-2; V gene: TRBV5-1; D gene: NA; clone size: NA; CDR3 DNA: TGCGCCAGCACCTTGGAAGACCAAGACTATGGCTACTCCTTC; CDR3 protein: CASTLEDQDYGYSF
J gene: TRBJ2-1; V gene: TRBV25-1; D gene: NA; clone size: many; CDR3 DNA: TGTGCCAGCAGACCGGGTTATTACAATGAGCAGTTCTTC; CDR3 protein: CASRPGYYNEQFF
J gene: TRBJ1-6; V gene: TRBV11-2; D gene: TRBD1; clone size: NA; CDR3 DNA: TGTGCCAGCAGCTTACAGAGGGGGCTTTCACCTCTCTACTTT; CDR3 protein: CASSLQRGLSPLYF